This TCR beta chain was sequenced in a study of siplizumab effects on memory and regulatory T cells. Trimming left V 3 bases short and J 11 bases short, with 25 bases between. Germline-derived CDR1 and CDR2 are KGHSY and FQNENV. This CDR3 has 16 residues. The table came from immunoSEQ multiplex PCR; TCRdb's copy has only in-frame clones and leaves some out. The table includes roughly 100,000 clones, 85% to 95% detected once. Sequencing was carried out using Tregs sorted from blood. This TCR derives from a human donor in good health. V gene TRBV16 combines with J gene TRBJ1-2, with D perhaps TRBD1 (6 bases). CDR3 in amino acids: CASSQWIPALQGGYTF. CDR3 nucleotides: TGTGCCAGCAGCCAGTGGATTCCGGCCCTACAGGGAGGATACACCTTC.